This T cell receptor (beta chain) was profiled in a study of T cell responses to AZD1222 COVID-19 vaccine. Findings of the study overall: Only a handful of AZD1222 recipients tested seropositive at baseline. Unmutated variant regions reportedly attract nearly half of all spike-specific TCRs. Spike-specific TCR breadth and depth rose after two AZD1222 doses.

As to this clone: Its antigen is undetermined.

Assay used: immunoSEQ multiplex PCR; TCRdb lists only in-frame clones, some missing. Of approximately 150,000 clones listed, nearly 90% were seen once; the top ten hold around 5%. CDR1 is MNHEY and CDR2 is SVGAGI in the germline V gene. The CDR3 length is 14 residues. The ends were cut back, 6 bases at V and 4 bases at J, with 15 bases in the middle. The chain is built from TRBV6-5 and TRBJ1-2; no reliable D call. The sequences come from peripheral blood, collected 28 days after the second dose of the MenACWY control vaccine. This receptor was obtained from an adult who received the MenACWY meningococcal vaccine as a control. CDR3: CASRLMASTYGYTF. CDR3 nucleotides: TGTGCCAGCAGACTAATGGCCAGCACCTATGGCTACACCTTC.